The text below deals with one T cell receptor (beta chain). The antigen is not known. This sample is part of a study of cytomegalovirus exposure and HLA in healthy donors. Study conclusions and caveats: Earlier analysis looked at TCR beta V segments, and most were productive about 87% or about 30% of the time. As a later analysis showed, a missense DCLRE1C variant was linked to trimming of TCR beta V- and J-genes.

The PCR ran on 60 Vbeta and 13 Jbeta primers. Produced via immunoSEQ multiplex PCR; TCRdb's table is partial and in-frame only. The table has approximately 160,000 clones, 68% seen once; the top ten hold approximately 1.3%. The source material was PBMCs. The receptor was derived from a man aged 45-65 years in good health and CMV-seronegative.

DNA for the CDR3: TGTGCCAGCAGCTTCCGGACAGGGTCGGGTACCGGGGAGCTGTTTTTT. The encoded protein is CASSFRTGSGTGELFF. The chain combines TRBV7-9 with TRBJ2-2; TRBD1 agrees at 8 bases. J gave up 5 bases and V 3 bases, and 8 bases lay outside the gene matches. This CDR3 is built from 16 residues. Germline assignment: CDR1 SEHNR and CDR2 FQNEAQ (reference sequence).